This section outlines one T cell receptor (beta chain) sequence together with its context. What it binds is unknown. At one end the junction does not follow the germline gene, possibly because of a read error. This record comes from a study of cytomegalovirus exposure and HLA in healthy donors. Whole-study results and caveats: Follow-up analysis later connected one missense variant in DCLRE1C with trimming of TCR beta V- and J-genes.

The CDR3 sequence is 13 residues long. The V gene's germline CDR1 is MGHDK and CDR2 SYGVNS. The primer mix had 60 Vbeta and 13 Jbeta primers. Sequencing used immunoSEQ multiplex PCR; TCRdb keeps in-frame clones, though not all of them. This sample yields under 200,000 clones, of which around 81% are seen a single time; around 5.4% belongs to the top ten. The gene calls are TRBV25-1 and TRBJ1-2; the match to TRBD1 covers 7 bases. The source material was PBMCs. The clonotype was recovered from a man aged 40-49 years in good health and CMV-seronegative. DNA of the CDR3: TGTGCCAGCAGTCCTGACAGGGTCTATGGCTACGCCTTC. It specifies CASSPDRVYGYAF.